This is a list of T cell receptor beta chains from one sample in a study of shared clonotypes between healthy human individuals. Profiling relied on immunoSEQ multiplex PCR, and the TCRdb table lists in-frame clones only, not all of them. The sample lists about 2.3 million clones, over 90% occurring once. Material for sequencing was naive CD4+ T cells from PBMCs. These receptors came from a man aged 18 to 35 in good health. Some clones in this sample may be carry-over from other donors' samples. The CDR3 runs from the conserved cysteine through the conserved F or W. The order of the fields is V gene, CDR3 protein.

v_call: TRBV5-1
cdr3_aa: CASSLSGARTGELFF

v_call: TRBV7-9
cdr3_aa: CASSWQGAQPQHF

v_call: TRBV27
cdr3_aa: CASSPYRGPYGYTF

v_call: TRBV6-6
cdr3_aa: CASSYSGTGTEAFF

v_call: TRBV7-9
cdr3_aa: CASSPWGRTDTQYF

v_call: TRBV5-1
cdr3_aa: CASSLNSGRASGEQYF

v_call: TRBV6-1
cdr3_aa: CASRERERWQETQYF

v_call: TRBV7-3
cdr3_aa: CASSLLGQRQETQYF

v_call: TRBV2
cdr3_aa: CASSERQGNEKLFF

v_call: TRBV9
cdr3_aa: CASSVGPKVDYGYTF

v_call: TRBV7-2
cdr3_aa: CASSLISGQPQHF

v_call: TRBV5-1
cdr3_aa: CASSISGSDNEQFF

v_call: TRBV6-5
cdr3_aa: CASSYSTPSNQPQHF

v_call: TRBV7-2
cdr3_aa: CASSSETASGELFF

v_call: TRBV6-1
cdr3_aa: CASIGFRVGEQYF

v_call: TRBV7-2
cdr3_aa: CASSWKQGPTEAFF

v_call: TRBV10-3
cdr3_aa: CATSGIGTDTQYF

v_call: TRBV2
cdr3_aa: CASTFDSGNQPQHF

v_call: TRBV5-5
cdr3_aa: CASSIQTPGGFYEKLFF

v_call: TRBV27
cdr3_aa: CASSSLGQGSYEQYF

v_call: TRBV18
cdr3_aa: CASSPIDTTTGELFF

v_call: TRBV5-1
cdr3_aa: CASSKDRANTEAFF

v_call: TRBV5-6
cdr3_aa: CASSLKLGEPGEKLFF

v_call: TRBV29-1
cdr3_aa: CSVYQKEVNYGYTF

v_call: TRBV15
cdr3_aa: CATTPLGGGPYNEQFF

v_call: TRBV27
cdr3_aa: CASSSSLGRTEAFF

v_call: TRBV5-6
cdr3_aa: CASSFRLALAKNIQYF

v_call: TRBV5-1
cdr3_aa: CASSPRTAGYGYTF

v_call: TRBV15
cdr3_aa: CATSAGPNTDTQYF

v_call: TRBV4-3
cdr3_aa: CASSQGGAEGNTIYF

v_call: TRBV5-6
cdr3_aa: CASSLRWDSYEQYF

v_call: TRBV6-5
cdr3_aa: CASSISHYSNQPQHF

v_call: TRBV27
cdr3_aa: CASSLWDRGSDTQYF

v_call: TRBV6-5
cdr3_aa: CASSYSMAAQETQYF

v_call: TRBV10-3
cdr3_aa: CAISPTGYTEAFF

v_call: TRBV10-3
cdr3_aa: CAISESGTSGPSYEQYF

v_call: TRBV9
cdr3_aa: CASSVGSDRWGEQYF

v_call: TRBV30
cdr3_aa: CAWSPPGEGASQPQHF

v_call: TRBV14
cdr3_aa: CASSTAMTGYQETQYF

v_call: TRBV6-5
cdr3_aa: CASSFSVYSGNTIYF

v_call: TRBV28
cdr3_aa: CASTLTSGVYNEQFF

v_call: TRBV30
cdr3_aa: CAWSHTGEKRTSGANVLTF

v_call: TRBV5-5
cdr3_aa: CASSVAGPVEQYF

v_call: TRBV5-1
cdr3_aa: CASGPGQGVDTGELFF

v_call: TRBV19
cdr3_aa: CASSKRESTGELFF

v_call: TRBV7-2
cdr3_aa: CASSYDRGRMMNEQFF

v_call: TRBV2
cdr3_aa: CASRWQGGYEQYF

v_call: TRBV25-1
cdr3_aa: CASTFRGTEAFF

v_call: TRBV7-2
cdr3_aa: CASSPLFPYGGANYGYTF

v_call: TRBV5-1
cdr3_aa: CASSRRQGGNGYTF

v_call: TRBV6-1
cdr3_aa: CASRAQRRGDEQFF

v_call: TRBV27
cdr3_aa: CASSSLAERLGPYQYF

v_call: TRBV5-7
cdr3_aa: CASSLRDRHMNTEAFF

v_call: TRBV19
cdr3_aa: CASSIMGPVKETQYF

v_call: TRBV5-4
cdr3_aa: CASSLAWSGGTGELFF

v_call: TRBV9
cdr3_aa: CASSVSAGASYGYTF

v_call: TRBV7-9
cdr3_aa: CASSLRGDRVYEQYF

v_call: TRBV9
cdr3_aa: CASSTSIGVTGYTF

v_call: TRBV4-1
cdr3_aa: CASSQVLRTRGPWNEKLFF

v_call: TRBV28
cdr3_aa: CASMGVSGRPENTGELFF